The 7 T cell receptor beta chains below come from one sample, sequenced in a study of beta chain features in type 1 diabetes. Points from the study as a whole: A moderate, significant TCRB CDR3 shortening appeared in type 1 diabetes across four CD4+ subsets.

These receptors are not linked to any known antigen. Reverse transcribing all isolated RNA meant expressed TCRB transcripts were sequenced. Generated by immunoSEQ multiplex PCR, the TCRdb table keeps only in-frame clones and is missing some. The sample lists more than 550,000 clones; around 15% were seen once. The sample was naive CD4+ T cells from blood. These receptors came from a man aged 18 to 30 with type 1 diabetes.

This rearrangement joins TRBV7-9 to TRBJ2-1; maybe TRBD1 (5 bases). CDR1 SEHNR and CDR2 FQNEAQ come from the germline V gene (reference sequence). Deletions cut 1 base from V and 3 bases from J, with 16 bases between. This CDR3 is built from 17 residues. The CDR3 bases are TGTGCCAGCAGCTTAGGAGTAGGGGATATCAACTACAATGAGCAGTTCTTC. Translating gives CASSLGVGDINYNEQFF. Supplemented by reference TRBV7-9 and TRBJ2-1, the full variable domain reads DTGVSQNPRHKITKRGQNVTFRCDPISEHNRLYWYRQTLGQGPEFLTYFQNEAQLEKSRLLSDRFSAERPKGSFSTLEIQRTEQGDSAMYLCASSLGVGDINYNEQFFGPGTRLTVL.

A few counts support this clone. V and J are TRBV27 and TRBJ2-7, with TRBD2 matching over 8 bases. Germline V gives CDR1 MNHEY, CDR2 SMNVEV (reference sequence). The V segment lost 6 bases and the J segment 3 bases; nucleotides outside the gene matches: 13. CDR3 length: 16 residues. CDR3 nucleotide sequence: TGTGCCAGCAGCCCCCCTGGCGGGGGGAAGGACTACGAGCAGTACTTC. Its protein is CASSPPGGGKDYEQYF.

The CDR3: CASSQGGAGANVLTF. The CDR3 DNA reads as TGTGCCAGCAGCCAAGGAGGGGCTGGGGCCAACGTCCTGACTTTC. This chain joins TRBV14 and TRBJ2-6; D tentatively reads TRBD1 or TRBD2 (5 bases each). CDR1 and CDR2 from the germline V gene are SGHDN and FVKESK. V lost 1 base, J lost 2 bases, and 6 bases lay in between. This CDR3 has 15 residues.

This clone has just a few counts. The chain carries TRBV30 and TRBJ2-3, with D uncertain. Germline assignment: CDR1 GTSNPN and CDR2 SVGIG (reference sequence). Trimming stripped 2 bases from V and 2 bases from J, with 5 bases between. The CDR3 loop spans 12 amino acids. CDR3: CAWSLFTDTQYF. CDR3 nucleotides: TGTGCCTGGAGTCTTTTCACAGATACGCAGTATTTT.

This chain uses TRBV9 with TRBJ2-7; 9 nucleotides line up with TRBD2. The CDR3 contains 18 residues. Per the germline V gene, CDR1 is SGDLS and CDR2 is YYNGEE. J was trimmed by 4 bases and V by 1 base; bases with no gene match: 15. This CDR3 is CASSVLPSPSGGFYEQYF. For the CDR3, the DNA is TGTGCCAGCAGCGTACTACCCTCCCCAAGCGGGGGGTTTTACGAGCAGTACTTC.

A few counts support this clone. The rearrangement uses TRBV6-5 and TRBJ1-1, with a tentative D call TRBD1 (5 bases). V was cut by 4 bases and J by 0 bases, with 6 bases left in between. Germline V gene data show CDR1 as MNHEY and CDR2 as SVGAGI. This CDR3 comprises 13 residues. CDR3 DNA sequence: TGTGCCAGCAGTTGGGGGATGAACACTGAAGCTTTCTTT. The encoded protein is CASSWGMNTEAFF.

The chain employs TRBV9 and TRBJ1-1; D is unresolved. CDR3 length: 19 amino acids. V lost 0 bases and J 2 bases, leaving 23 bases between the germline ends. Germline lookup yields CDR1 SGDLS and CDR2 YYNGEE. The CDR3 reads CASSVALEGGSPGNTEAFF. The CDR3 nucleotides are TGTGCCAGCAGCGTAGCTTTAGAGGGCGGCTCCCCTGGAAACACTGAAGCTTTCTTT.